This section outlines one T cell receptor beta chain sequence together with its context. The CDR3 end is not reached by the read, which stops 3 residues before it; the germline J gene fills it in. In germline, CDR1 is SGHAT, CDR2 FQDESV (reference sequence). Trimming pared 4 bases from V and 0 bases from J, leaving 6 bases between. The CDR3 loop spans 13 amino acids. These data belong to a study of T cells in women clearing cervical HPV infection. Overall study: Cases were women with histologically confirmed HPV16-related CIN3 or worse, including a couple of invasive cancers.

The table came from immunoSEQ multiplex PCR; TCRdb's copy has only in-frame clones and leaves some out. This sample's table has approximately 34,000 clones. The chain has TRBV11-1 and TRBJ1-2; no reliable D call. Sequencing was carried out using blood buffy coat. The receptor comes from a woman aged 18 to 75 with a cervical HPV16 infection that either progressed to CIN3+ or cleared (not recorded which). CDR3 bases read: TGTGCCAGCAGCTCGACATCTAACTATGGC. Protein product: CASSSTSNYG. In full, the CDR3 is CASSSTSNYGYTF.